These T cell receptor beta chains were read from a single sample in a study of shared clonotypes between healthy human individuals. Profiled with immunoSEQ multiplex PCR; TCRdb holds only in-frame clones, not every one. The table lists around 440,000 clones, 60% to 80% of them singletons. Material for sequencing was PBMCs. These receptors were collected from a woman in her forties in good health. Some clones in this sample may be carry-over from other donors' samples. The CDR3 runs from the conserved cysteine through the conserved F or W. The order of the fields is J gene, V gene, clone size, D gene, CDR3 protein, CDR3 DNA. A D gene is named only where the DNA matches it firmly. The size of a clone is reported for some rows only, either as once, few or many, or as a class for expanded clones.

J: TRBJ2-3
V: TRBV7-9
size: NA
D: NA
CDR3: CASSRDTYTDTQYF
DNA: TGTGCCAGCAGTAGGGACACCTACACAGATACGCAGTATTTT

J: TRBJ2-1
V: TRBV5-1
size: NA
D: TRBD1
CDR3: CASSAGTVYNEQFF
DNA: TGCGCCAGCAGCGCCGGGACAGTATACAATGAGCAGTTCTTC

J: TRBJ2-7
V: TRBV2
size: many
D: NA
CDR3: CASSAQGPPYEQYF
DNA: TGTGCCAGCAGCGCCCAGGGTCCCCCCTACGAGCAGTACTTC

J: TRBJ2-5
V: TRBV29-1
size: once
D: NA
CDR3: CSVEKGNQETQYF
DNA: TGCAGCGTTGAAAAAGGGAACCAAGAGACCCAGTACTTC

J: TRBJ2-3
V: TRBV5-4
size: NA
D: TRBD2
CDR3: CASSLAGDGTDTQYF
DNA: TGTGCCAGCAGCTTAGCGGGAGACGGCACAGATACGCAGTATTTT

J: TRBJ2-2
V: TRBV7-7
size: once
D: TRBD2
CDR3: CASSPGVVSAGTGELFF
DNA: TGTGCTAGCAGCCCTGGCGTGGTTTCAGCGGGAACCGGGGAGCTGTTTTTT

J: TRBJ1-1
V: TRBV5-1
size: NA
D: TRBD1
CDR3: CASSLITGGEAFF
DNA: TGCGCCAGCAGCTTAATAACAGGGGGTGAAGCTTTCTTT

J: TRBJ1-2
V: TRBV6-5
size: NA
D: NA
CDR3: CASSWGPNYGYTF
DNA: TGTGCCAGCAGTTGGGGACCCAACTATGGCTACACCTTC

J: TRBJ2-6
V: TRBV7-9
size: NA
D: TRBD1
CDR3: CASSADRIGSGANVLTF
DNA: TGTGCCAGCAGCGCGGACAGGATCGGCTCTGGGGCCAACGTCCTGACTTTC

J: TRBJ2-3
V: TRBV7-8
size: NA
D: TRBD2
CDR3: CASSPWGLASSTDTQYF
DNA: TGTGCCAGCAGCCCATGGGGACTAGCGTCTAGTACAGATACGCAGTATTTT

J: TRBJ2-1
V: TRBV27
size: NA
D: TRBD2
CDR3: CASSAIETWTSGRVEQFF
DNA: TGTGCCAGCAGTGCGATCGAGACATGGACTAGCGGGAGGGTTGAGCAGTTCTTC

J: TRBJ1-4
V: TRBV5-4
size: NA
D: TRBD1
CDR3: CASSPGGGGLSNEKLFF
DNA: TGTGCCAGCAGCCCGGGAGGGGGCGGTTTGTCTAATGAAAAACTGTTTTTT

J: TRBJ1-1
V: TRBV2
size: NA
D: NA
CDR3: CATKLQGSRTEAFF
DNA: TGTGCCACCAAACTACAGGGTTCACGCACTGAAGCTTTCTTT

J: TRBJ1-1
V: TRBV6-5
size: NA
D: NA
CDR3: CASRQGATEAFF
DNA: TGTGCCAGCAGGCAAGGGGCTACTGAAGCTTTCTTT

J: TRBJ2-1
V: TRBV19
size: few
D: NA
CDR3: CASREGHTNNEQFF
DNA: TGTGCCAGTAGGGAGGGACACACAAACAATGAGCAGTTCTTC

J: TRBJ2-7
V: TRBV5-1
size: NA
D: NA
CDR3: CASSPVGSPTEQYF
DNA: TGCGCCAGCAGCCCCGTAGGGAGTCCCACCGAGCAGTACTTC

J: TRBJ1-2
V: TRBV9
size: NA
D: NA
CDR3: CASSPRDHPRGYGYTF
DNA: TGTGCCAGCAGCCCGCGGGACCATCCCAGAGGCTATGGCTACACCTTC

J: TRBJ2-5
V: TRBV11-2
size: NA
D: TRBD2
CDR3: CASSPRLAGGQETQYF
DNA: TGTGCCAGCAGCCCAAGACTAGCGGGAGGGCAAGAGACCCAGTACTTC

J: TRBJ2-5
V: TRBV19
size: NA
D: TRBD1
CDR3: CASRQGAGETQYF
DNA: TGTGCCAGTAGGCAGGGGGCCGGGGAGACCCAGTACTTC

J: TRBJ1-4
V: TRBV25-1
size: NA
D: NA
CDR3: CASSQGVYEKLFF
DNA: TGTGCCAGCAGTCAGGGAGTATATGAAAAACTGTTTTTT

J: TRBJ2-2
V: TRBV18
size: few
D: NA
CDR3: CASSPKSGSPAEDTGELFF
DNA: TGTGCCAGCTCGCCAAAAAGCGGGTCCCCAGCGGAGGACACCGGGGAGCTGTTTTTT

J: TRBJ2-5
V: TRBV6-1
size: few
D: NA
CDR3: CASSAPRGLVETQYF
DNA: TGTGCCAGCAGTGCCCCCAGGGGCCTGGTGGAGACCCAGTACTTC

J: TRBJ1-4
V: TRBV5-1
size: NA
D: TRBD1
CDR3: CASSLTGGYEKLFF
DNA: TGCGCCAGCAGCTTGACAGGGGGATATGAAAAACTGTTTTTT

J: TRBJ1-1
V: TRBV10-3
size: NA
D: NA
CDR3: CATGTEVGTEAFF
DNA: TGTGCCACCGGAACAGAGGTCGGGACTGAAGCTTTCTTT

J: TRBJ2-1
V: TRBV9
size: NA
D: TRBD2
CDR3: CASSVTSGMNEQFF
DNA: TGTGCCAGCAGCGTGACTAGCGGGATGAATGAGCAGTTCTTC

J: TRBJ2-6
V: TRBV9
size: NA
D: NA
CDR3: CASSGSSGANVLTF
DNA: TGTGCCAGCAGCGGTAGCTCTGGGGCCAACGTCCTGACTTTC

J: TRBJ2-1
V: TRBV28
size: NA
D: NA
CDR3: CASSLTEAHGDEQFF
DNA: TGTGCCAGCAGTTTGACGGAGGCCCATGGCGATGAGCAGTTCTTC

J: TRBJ2-5
V: TRBV7-2
size: few
D: TRBD2
CDR3: CASSRRTSGSGGQETQYF
DNA: TGTGCCAGCAGCCGAAGGACTAGCGGGAGCGGGGGCCAAGAGACCCAGTACTTC

J: TRBJ2-3
V: TRBV7-9
size: NA
D: NA
CDR3: CASSSRGAGTDTQYF
DNA: TGTGCCAGCAGCTCCCGTGGGGCCGGCACAGATACGCAGTATTTT

J: TRBJ2-1
V: TRBV10-3
size: many
D: TRBD2
CDR3: CAISGSSGTVNEQFF
DNA: TGTGCCATCAGTGGATCTAGCGGGACAGTAAATGAGCAGTTCTTC

J: TRBJ1-4
V: TRBV7-2
size: NA
D: NA
CDR3: CASSLVQFNEKLFF
DNA: TGTGCCAGCAGCTTAGTTCAGTTTAATGAAAAACTGTTTTTT

J: TRBJ2-6
V: TRBV6-6
size: NA
D: NA
CDR3: CASNRVPGANVLTF
DNA: TGTGCCAGTAATCGGGTCCCTGGGGCCAACGTCCTGACTTTC

J: TRBJ2-7
V: TRBV18
size: NA
D: TRBD2
CDR3: CASSQGGASYEQYF
DNA: TGTGCCAGCTCACAGGGAGGGGCGTCCTACGAGCAGTACTTC

J: TRBJ1-5
V: TRBV28
size: NA
D: TRBD1
CDR3: CASSSRGQGYSNQPQHF
DNA: TGTGCCAGCAGTTCACGGGGACAGGGGTACAGCAATCAGCCCCAGCATTTT

J: TRBJ2-6
V: TRBV30
size: NA
D: TRBD1
CDR3: CAWRGQGLAGANVLTF
DNA: TGTGCCTGGAGAGGACAGGGCTTAGCTGGGGCCAACGTCCTGACTTTC

J: TRBJ1-1
V: TRBV7-3
size: NA
D: TRBD1
CDR3: CASSIYRGTEAFF
DNA: TGTGCCAGCAGCATTTACAGGGGCACTGAAGCTTTCTTT

J: TRBJ2-7
V: TRBV9
size: NA
D: NA
CDR3: CASSPSTASYEQYF
DNA: TGTGCCAGCAGCCCCTCAACAGCTTCCTACGAGCAGTACTTC

J: TRBJ1-1
V: TRBV10-3
size: few
D: NA
CDR3: CAISEKWSEAFF
DNA: TGTGCCATCAGTGAGAAGTGGTCTGAAGCTTTCTTT

J: TRBJ2-5
V: TRBV5-4
size: few
D: NA
CDR3: CASSFWGWGETQYF
DNA: TGTGCCAGCAGCTTTTGGGGGTGGGGAGAGACCCAGTACTTC

J: TRBJ1-1
V: TRBV30
size: NA
D: NA
CDR3: CAWSQGGSRGEAFF
DNA: TGTGCCTGGAGTCAGGGAGGCTCCAGGGGTGAAGCTTTCTTT

J: TRBJ2-7
V: TRBV18
size: NA
D: TRBD1
CDR3: CASSDVQGASYEQYF
DNA: TGTGCCAGCTCGGATGTACAGGGGGCCTCCTACGAGCAGTACTTC

J: TRBJ2-1
V: TRBV29-1
size: NA
D: TRBD2
CDR3: CSVDDSGSGFNEQFF
DNA: TGCAGCGTTGATGACAGCGGGAGTGGATTCAATGAGCAGTTCTTC

J: TRBJ1-1
V: TRBV19
size: few
D: NA
CDR3: CASSLGRASGTEAFF
DNA: TGTGCCAGTAGTCTTGGACGGGCGAGCGGCACTGAAGCTTTCTTT

J: TRBJ2-1
V: TRBV5-1
size: NA
D: TRBD2
CDR3: CASSLELAGVSHEQFF
DNA: TGCGCCAGCAGCTTGGAACTAGCGGGAGTATCCCATGAGCAGTTCTTC

J: TRBJ2-7
V: TRBV2
size: NA
D: NA
CDR3: CASSILQGYEQYF
DNA: TGTGCCAGCAGTATATTACAGGGCTACGAGCAGTACTTC

J: TRBJ2-7
V: TRBV15
size: NA
D: NA
CDR3: CATSRDRSSYEQYF
DNA: TGTGCCACCAGCAGAGATCGGAGCTCCTACGAGCAGTACTTC

J: TRBJ2-1
V: TRBV11-2
size: NA
D: NA
CDR3: CASSLDGGRLLLPSYNEQFF
DNA: TGTGCCAGCAGCTTAGATGGGGGGAGACTCTTGCTTCCCTCCTACAATGAGCAGTTCTTC

J: TRBJ2-7
V: TRBV7-2
size: NA
D: NA
CDR3: CASSPLRQASGEQYF
DNA: TGTGCCAGCAGCCCATTACGACAGGCCTCGGGCGAGCAGTACTTC

J: TRBJ2-7
V: TRBV30
size: NA
D: TRBD2
CDR3: CAWSRTSAVSSYEQYF
DNA: TGTGCCTGGAGCAGAACTAGCGCGGTGAGCTCCTACGAGCAGTACTTC

J: TRBJ2-7
V: TRBV7-9
size: NA
D: NA
CDR3: CASSLPKGEQYF
DNA: TGTGCCAGCAGCCTTCCCAAAGGCGAGCAGTACTTC

J: TRBJ2-1
V: TRBV5-1
size: NA
D: NA
CDR3: CASSFPRAGAEQFF
DNA: TGCGCCAGCAGCTTCCCGAGGGCAGGTGCTGAGCAGTTCTTC

J: TRBJ1-2
V: TRBV5-1
size: NA
D: NA
CDR3: CASSLDGAGDSGNGYTF
DNA: TGCGCCAGCAGCTTGGACGGGGCCGGGGACTCGGGGAATGGCTACACCTTC

J: TRBJ2-7
V: TRBV7-2
size: NA
D: TRBD2
CDR3: CASSFGTSGEPYEQYF
DNA: TGTGCCAGCAGCTTCGGGACTAGCGGTGAACCCTACGAGCAGTACTTC

J: TRBJ1-1
V: TRBV18
size: once
D: NA
CDR3: CASSRQGDEAFF
DNA: TGTGCCAGCTCACGCCAGGGAGATGAAGCTTTCTTT

J: TRBJ2-5
V: TRBV15
size: once
D: TRBD2
CDR3: CATSMGLANQETQYF
DNA: TGTGCCACCAGCATGGGACTAGCCAACCAAGAGACCCAGTACTTC